What follows describes a single TCR beta chain. Its antigen is unknown. These data are taken from a study of blood T cells in healthy people across ages. Every sample had a minimum of 6 million PBMCs isolated. Points from the study as a whole: While age rose, TCR beta diversity per million T cells dropped in a roughly linear way.

Trimming shortened V by 0 bases and J by 1 base, and 10 bases separated the two germline ends. Germline CDR1 and CDR2: SGHRS and YFSETQ. The CDR3 sequence is 15 residues long. The use of a sample-barcoded 5' primer and a J-beta primer mix characterized a second PCR of roughly 6 to 11 cycles. TCRdb recomputed calls from the 5' RACE reads with MiXCR, one row per CDR3 protein. The data contain some 690,000 distinct CDR3 sequences, 22% of them seen just once; the ten biggest clones take up around 22%. The chain carries TRBV5-1 and TRBJ2-5, with D possibly TRBD2 on 5 matching bases. The sequencing sample was made of blood. The source is a man in his sixties or seventies in good health. The DNA of the CDR3 is TGCGCCAGCAGCTTGGATGCAGGACTCCAAGAGACCCAGTACTTC. Its translation: CASSLDAGLQETQYF.